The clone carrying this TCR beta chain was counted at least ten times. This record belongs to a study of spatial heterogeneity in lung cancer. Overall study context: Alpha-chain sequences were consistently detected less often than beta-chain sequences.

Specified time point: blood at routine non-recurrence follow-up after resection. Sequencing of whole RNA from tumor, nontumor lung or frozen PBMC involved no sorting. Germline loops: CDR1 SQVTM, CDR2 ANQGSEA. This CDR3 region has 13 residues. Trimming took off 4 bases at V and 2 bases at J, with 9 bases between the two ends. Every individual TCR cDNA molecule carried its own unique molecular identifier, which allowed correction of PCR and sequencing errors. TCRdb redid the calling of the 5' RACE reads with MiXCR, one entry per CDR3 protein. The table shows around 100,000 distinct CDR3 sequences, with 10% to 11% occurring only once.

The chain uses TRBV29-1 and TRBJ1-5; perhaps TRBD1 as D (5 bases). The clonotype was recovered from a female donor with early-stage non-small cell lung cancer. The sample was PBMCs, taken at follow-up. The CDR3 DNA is TGCAGCGTTGCGGGCAGGGGCAATCAGCCCCAGCATTTT. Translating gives CSVAGRGNQPQHF.